These 12 T cell receptor beta chains were all obtained from the same sample, sequenced in a study of T cells in Graves' hyperthyroidism and ophthalmopathy. Researchers amplified the TCR beta CDR3 regions from RNA transcripts. A first-round RT-PCR of the TCR CDR3 used the HTBI primer set. In TCRdb, the multiplex PCR reads were re-called with MiXCR into one record per CDR3 protein. The table lists hundreds of thousands of distinct CDR3 sequences, roughly 14% of them singletons. Input material: blood. These receptors were obtained from a woman younger than 35 with Graves' hyperthyroidism.

The chain links TRBV12-3 or TRBV12-4 to TRBJ2-7; tentatively, D is TRBD2 (6 bases). V dropped 6 bases and J dropped 3 bases, with 18 bases sitting between them. The CDR3 runs to 15 residues. Written as DNA, the CDR3 is TGTGCCAGCAGCGCCGGGATTAGCGGTATCTACGAGCAGTACTTC. As protein: CASSAGISGIYEQYF.

A note on this clonotype: This could be a read error, since a much larger clone is one nucleotide away. The rearrangement joins TRBV28 to TRBJ2-7; D not certain. CDR3 length equals 12 residues. Germline V gene lookup returns CDR1 MDHEN and CDR2 SYDVKM. The CDR3 reads CASRAPPTEQHF. The CDR3 DNA reads as TGTGCCAGCAGGGCCCCCCCCACCGAGCAGCACTTC.

This clonotype was recorded a few times. The rearrangement joins TRBV5-1 to TRBJ2-1; a weak D match, TRBD2 (6 bases). The CDR3 runs 14 residues. Germline values: CDR1 SGHRS, CDR2 YFSETQ. V was trimmed by 2 bases and J by 10 bases, leaving 16 bases between them. The CDR3 nucleotides are TGCGCCAGCAGCTTAACTAGCCCGTTGGGAGAGCAGTTCTTC. It encodes CASSLTSPLGEQFF.

This clonotype was seen a few times. The rearrangement joins TRBV18 to TRBJ2-1; D unclear. Trimming stripped 1 base from V and 1 base from J, with 14 bases between. Germline CDR1 KGHSH, CDR2 LQKENI. The CDR3 has 17 amino acids. The DNA for the CDR3 is TGTGCCAGCTCACCACTAGTTCCGGACGGATCCTACAATGAGCAGTTCTTC. This gives the protein CASSPLVPDGSYNEQFF.

The J gene is TRBJ1-4, the V gene TRBV19; TRBD1 is a possible D gene (6 bases). With 5 bases removed from V and 0 bases from J, the gap between germline ends came to 10 bases. This CDR3 spans 15 amino acids. Germline loops: CDR1 LNHDA, CDR2 SQIVND (reference sequence). DNA for the CDR3: TGTGCCAGTAGTCCCGGGACAACAACTAATGAAAAACTGTTTTTT. Its protein is CASSPGTTTNEKLFF. Full variable domain (remainder filled in from reference TRBV19 and TRBJ1-4): DGGITQSPKYLFRKEGQNVTLSCEQNLNHDAMYWYRQDPGQGLRLIYYSQIVNDFQKGDIAEGYSVSREKKESFPLTVTSAQKNPTAFYLCASSPGTTTNEKLFFGSGTQLSVL.

V gene TRBV9 combines with J gene TRBJ1-4, with D unresolved. Germline V gene sequence: CDR1 SGDLS, CDR2 YYNGEE. With 0 bases removed from V and 4 bases from J, the gap between germline ends came to 10 bases. The CDR3 sequence is 15 residues long. CDR3 sequence reads: CASSVGVESNEKLFF. The CDR3 region has the DNA TGTGCCAGCAGCGTAGGGGTCGAAAGTAATGAAAAACTGTTTTTT.

The chain carries TRBV29-1 and TRBJ2-2; 14 nucleotides align to TRBD2. This CDR3 has 15 amino acids. Germline V CDR1 and CDR2: SQVTM, ANQGSEA. J was trimmed by 6 bases and V by 6 bases; bases with no gene match: 6. CDR3 in DNA: TGCAGCGTCCCGGGACTAGCGGGAGACGCCGGGGAGCTGTTTTTT. Residues: CSVPGLAGDAGELFF.

This clonotype was found a few times. The J gene is TRBJ1-6, the V gene TRBV7-6, with a tentative D call TRBD1 (6 bases). CDR1 SGHVS and CDR2 FNYEAQ come from the germline V gene. The CDR3 loop spans 13 amino acids. Trimming stripped 4 bases from V and 15 bases from J, with 16 bases between. The CDR3 DNA sequence: TGTGCCAGCAGCTCCCACCCAGGACAGTTCCTCCACTTT. This encodes CASSSHPGQFLHF.

This clonotype was seen many times. The CDR3, as DNA: TGTGCCAGCAGTTCGGACGGGCAAAGGGACACCTTC. It codes for CASSSDGQRDTF. The genes are TRBV12-3 or TRBV12-4 and TRBJ1-2; D gene unclear. Trimming took 4 bases from V and 12 from J, leaving 15 bases between them. This CDR3 comprises 12 residues.

There are a few counts of this clonotype. This chain uses TRBV27 with TRBJ1-3; D call uncertain. The V gene lost 6 bases and the J gene lost 4 bases, with 25 bases spanning the gap. Per germline, CDR1 MNHEY and CDR2 SMNVEV (reference sequence). The CDR3 is 18 residues long. The CDR3 nucleotides read TGTGCCAGCAGAGCGATGCTGGCCGGGTCGATGGGCGGAAACACCATATATTTT. This encodes CASRAMLAGSMGGNTIYF.

The rearrangement joins TRBV29-1 to TRBJ2-3; TRBD2 aligns across 16 bases. Germline lookup yields CDR1 SQVTM and CDR2 ANQGSEA. With 7 bases clipped from V and 6 bases from J, the junction kept 7 bases outside the gene matches. CDR3 length: 15 residues. The CDR3 here is CSAGTSGGASDTQYF. The CDR3 region has the DNA TGCAGCGCCGGGACTAGCGGGGGGGCTTCTGATACGCAGTATTTT.

This clonotype appeared many times. The rearrangement uses TRBV5-8 and TRBJ1-2; D may be TRBD1 (6 bases). Trimming removed 5 bases at V and 3 bases at J, with 14 bases between. The CDR3 runs to 14 residues. Germline-derived CDR1 and CDR2 are SGHTS and YDEGEE. The CDR3 DNA sequence: TGTGCCAGCAGGCCAGGGGTGGGGTACTATGGCTACACCTTC. Its protein product is CASRPGVGYYGYTF.